Listed below are T cell receptor beta chains from one sample, sequenced in a study of T-cell reconstitution after alpha-beta-depleted transplantation in children. TCRdb reprocessed the PCR reads via MiXCR and lists one record per CDR3 protein. This sample carries some 600,000 distinct CDR3 sequences, about 15% of them seen once, and the ten largest clones take 1.1%. Source: PBMCs from the stem cell graft donor, taken from the stem cell graft. Receptor source: a human donor who donated a stem cell graft to a child with acute myeloid leukemia. Both conserved end residues are part of each CDR3.

J gene,V gene,CDR3 protein
TRBJ2-4,TRBV11-2,CASSPLGVPFIAKNIQYF
TRBJ2-1,TRBV5-4,CASSLFSLAGGSSCNEQFF
TRBJ1-2,TRBV20-1,CSASPDGAGYGYTF
TRBJ1-2,TRBV13,CASRVGGPENYGYTF
TRBJ1-2,TRBV27,CASSLSGTATNYGYTF
TRBJ2-3,TRBV3-1,CASSKSTDTQYF
TRBJ2-5,TRBV11-2,CASSPWERGETQYF
TRBJ2-1,TRBV6-5,CASSLSRGYNEQFF
TRBJ2-3,TRBV20-1,CSARAGVVDTQYF
TRBJ2-5,TRBV28,CASREGGIRETQYF
TRBJ1-3,TRBV20-1,CSARDLRQGARNTIYF
TRBJ2-1,TRBV24-1,CATSDSRIYNEQFF
TRBJ2-3,TRBV20-1,CSARNGGGRADTQYF
TRBJ1-1,TRBV29-1,CSVGLVGDTEAFF
TRBJ2-5,TRBV20-1,CSGGVRETQYF
TRBJ2-3,TRBV20-1,CSAGLFGTDTQYF
TRBJ1-1,TRBV20-1,CSAPSRALNTEAFF
TRBJ2-7,TRBV6-2/TRBV6-3,CASSALAGNSEQYF
TRBJ2-1,TRBV5-1,CASHRQGLNNEQFF
TRBJ2-6,TRBV11-1,CASSSEGPGQALSGANVLTF
TRBJ1-6,TRBV6-1,CASCRNLRQGGSPLHF
TRBJ2-5,TRBV15,CATSGVGPKGETQYF
TRBJ2-1,TRBV5-1,CASSSMGLAGGPEEQFF
TRBJ1-1,TRBV20-1,CSARGSGHKNTEAFF
TRBJ1-6,TRBV5-6,CASSTGLYNSPLHF
TRBJ2-1,TRBV13,CASSLAGGRSYNEQFF
TRBJ1-5,TRBV20-1,CSARDHGPQLQHF
TRBJ2-1,TRBV6-5,CASSYFPGQGNNEQFF
TRBJ1-1,TRBV4-3,CASSGDRGSTEAFF
TRBJ2-1,TRBV21-1,CASGRATGVGLNEQFF
TRBJ1-2,TRBV29-1,CSVGKVGVPYGYTF
TRBJ1-4,TRBV20-1,CSARVYNEKLFF
TRBJ1-1,TRBV9,CASSPPTGTDEAFF
TRBJ1-4,TRBV20-1,CSASIRVSNEKLFF
TRBJ2-1,TRBV7-9,CASSSAGVTTNEQFF
TRBJ2-2,TRBV5-6,CASLTGVETGELFF
TRBJ1-2,TRBV20-1,CSASKTREYGYTF
TRBJ2-1,TRBV10-1,CASSETDRGPYNDQFF
TRBJ1-1,TRBV20-1,CSARDGGDTEAFF
TRBJ1-6,TRBV12-3/TRBV12-4,CASRTGENSPLHF
TRBJ1-6,TRBV15,CATSRDRVPKNSPLHF
TRBJ1-1,TRBV10-3,CAISESYDREAFF